This is a list of T cell receptor beta chains from one sample in a study of T cell changes during pregnancy in multiple sclerosis. The method was immunoSEQ multiplex PCR; TCRdb's version includes in-frame clones alone and lacks a portion of them. The sample contains around 70,000 clones, roughly 92% of which appear only once. Here the sequenced sample was peripheral blood, taken in the second trimester of pregnancy. The receptors shown here come from a female donor in good health, enrolled as a control in a pregnancy study. The CDR3 runs from the conserved cysteine through the conserved F or W. The D gene is left open where the match is weak. Clone sizes are given selectively: once, few, many, or a class where the clone is expanded.

J,V,size,D,CDR3,DNA
TRBJ1-2,TRBV7-2,NA,TRBD1,CASSLGRAGGNYGYTF,TGTGCCAGCAGCTTAGGTAGGGCAGGGGGCAACTATGGCTACACCTTC
TRBJ1-6,TRBV4-1,once,NA,CASSRKQGDYNSPLHF,TGCGCCAGCAGCCGCAAACAGGGTGACTATAATTCACCCCTCCACTTT
TRBJ1-5,TRBV30,NA,NA,CAWSARGGEPQHF,TGTGCCTGGAGTGCGCGAGGTGGCGAGCCCCAGCATTTT
TRBJ2-2,TRBV28,NA,TRBD2,CASSRVGLAENTGELFF,TGTGCCAGCAGTCGGGTAGGACTAGCGGAGAACACCGGGGAGCTGTTTTTT
TRBJ1-1,TRBV10-2,NA,NA,CASSGPGGLVTEAFF,TGCGCCAGCAGTGGGCCGGGGGGGTTGGTGACTGAAGCTTTCTTT
TRBJ2-1,TRBV28,NA,TRBD2,CASSSGLAYNEQFF,TGTGCCAGCAGTTCGGGACTAGCGTACAATGAGCAGTTCTTC
TRBJ2-2,TRBV7-3,NA,TRBD1,CASSVTGATGELFF,TGTGCCAGCAGCGTCACAGGGGCCACCGGGGAGCTGTTTTTT
TRBJ1-5,TRBV28,NA,NA,CASTLPGMGNQPQHF,TGTGCCAGCACCCTCCCGGGGATGGGCAATCAGCCCCAGCATTTT
TRBJ2-2,TRBV27,NA,NA,CASTSYTGELFF,TGTGCCAGCACTTCTTACACCGGGGAGCTGTTTTTT
TRBJ1-2,TRBV2,NA,TRBD1,CASTDRVFFYGYTF,TGTGCCAGCACGGACAGGGTCTTTTTCTATGGCTACACCTTC
TRBJ2-7,TRBV18,NA,TRBD1,CASSSQGAGYEQYF,TGTGCCAGCTCATCGCAGGGGGCAGGGTACGAGCAGTACTTC
TRBJ2-1,TRBV11-2,NA,TRBD2,CASSLDRWGGNGEQFF,TGTGCCAGCAGCTTAGATCGTTGGGGGGGGAACGGTGAGCAGTTCTTC
TRBJ2-5,TRBV18,NA,NA,CASSQQGLQETQYF,TGTGCCAGCTCTCAGCAGGGACTTCAAGAGACCCAGTACTTC
TRBJ1-3,TRBV5-5,NA,TRBD1,CASSLIGTGGNTIYF,TGTGCCAGCAGCCTTATCGGGACAGGGGGAAACACCATATATTTT
TRBJ1-6,TRBV6-5,NA,NA,CASSPPGTSDSPLHF,TGTGCCAGCAGCCCGCCAGGGACAAGCGATTCACCCCTCCACTTT
TRBJ1-1,TRBV9,NA,TRBD1,CASKSRDSLNTEAFF,TGTGCCAGCAAGTCTAGGGACAGCCTGAACACTGAAGCTTTCTTT
TRBJ2-7,TRBV9,NA,TRBD1,CASSIGTGLSYEQYF,TGTGCCAGCAGCATCGGGACAGGCCTATCCTACGAGCAGTACTTC
TRBJ1-6,TRBV30,NA,NA,CAWSTGYGSPLHF,TGTGCCTGGAGCACAGGGTACGGTTCACCCCTCCACTTT
TRBJ2-5,TRBV7-9,NA,NA,CASSKGASGGTEETQYF,TGTGCCAGCAGCAAGGGGGCCAGCGGGGGCACCGAAGAGACCCAGTACTTC
TRBJ2-6,TRBV30,NA,NA,CAWSTGNGANVLTF,TGTGCCTGGAGCACAGGGAATGGGGCCAACGTCCTGACTTTC
TRBJ1-6,TRBV7-9,NA,NA,CASSGSQGTNSPLHF,TGTGCCAGCAGCGGATCACAGGGCACTAATTCACCCCTCCACTTT
TRBJ1-5,TRBV7-2,few,TRBD1,CASSLERAGGNRHF,TGTGCCAGCAGCTTAGAACGGGCAGGGGGTAATAGGCATTTT
TRBJ2-3,TRBV11-1,few,TRBD2,CASSLEQSGVADTQYF,TGTGCCAGCAGCTTAGAACAGAGCGGGGTCGCAGATACGCAGTATTTT
TRBJ1-2,TRBV5-6,NA,TRBD1,CASRSGQGRDYGYTF,TGTGCCAGCAGATCTGGACAGGGGAGGGACTATGGCTACACCTTC
TRBJ1-1,TRBV30,NA,TRBD1,CAWSFRPQDRGGARAFF,TGTGCCTGGAGTTTCCGACCTCAGGACAGGGGAGGAGCTAGAGCTTTCTTT
TRBJ1-5,TRBV2,NA,NA,CASSVWQDNQPQHF,TGTGCCAGCAGTGTGTGGCAGGACAATCAGCCCCAGCATTTT
TRBJ1-5,TRBV2,NA,TRBD1,CASSRGQNSNQPQHF,TGTGCCAGCAGTCGGGGACAGAATAGCAATCAGCCCCAGCATTTT
TRBJ1-6,TRBV27,NA,NA,CASSLYGSGHNSPLHF,TGTGCCAGCAGTTTATATGGCAGCGGCCATAATTCACCCCTCCACTTT
TRBJ2-1,TRBV28,NA,TRBD2,CASSLGYRLAGRNNEQFF,TGTGCCAGCAGTTTGGGCTACCGACTAGCGGGGCGAAACAATGAGCAGTTCTTC
TRBJ1-6,TRBV19,NA,NA,CASSGVDLNSPLHF,TGTGCCAGTAGTGGAGTAGACTTGAACTCACCCCTCCACTTT
TRBJ2-1,TRBV9,NA,TRBD2,CASGTSRHNEQFF,TGTGCCAGCGGGACTAGCCGGCACAATGAGCAGTTCTTC
TRBJ1-1,TRBV5-1,NA,TRBD1,CASSLQGALTEAFF,TGCGCCAGCAGCTTGCAGGGGGCGTTGACTGAAGCTTTCTTT
TRBJ1-2,TRBV12-5,NA,TRBD1,CASGLEQGWLGYTF,TGTGCTAGTGGTTTGGAACAGGGGTGGTTGGGCTACACCTTC
TRBJ1-5,TRBV7-9,NA,TRBD1,CASSPLETGANQPQHF,TGTGCCAGCAGCCCTTTAGAGACAGGGGCCAATCAGCCCCAGCATTTT
TRBJ1-6,TRBV7-9,few,NA,CASSPGVNYNSPLHF,TGTGCCAGCAGCCCGGGTGTAAACTATAATTCACCCCTCCACTTT
TRBJ1-2,TRBV11-2,NA,NA,CASSFLSGPGEGYTF,TGTGCCAGCAGCTTCCTCTCCGGGCCCGGGGAGGGCTACACCTTC
TRBJ1-6,TRBV7-3,NA,NA,CASSEPNSPLHF,TGTGCCAGCAGCGAGCCAAATTCACCCCTCCACTTT
TRBJ1-3,TRBV19,few,NA,CASNPLDSVGNTIYF,TGTGCCAGTAATCCCCTGGACAGCGTCGGAAACACCATATATTTT
TRBJ2-5,TRBV10-3,NA,TRBD1,CAIGGQGMGETQYF,TGTGCCATCGGCGGACAGGGAATGGGAGAGACCCAGTACTTC
TRBJ1-1,TRBV7-3,NA,NA,CASSSQGVTEAFF,TGTGCCAGCAGCTCACAGGGTGTTACTGAAGCTTTCTTT
TRBJ1-1,TRBV5-4,NA,TRBD1,CASSLDRGTEAFF,TGTGCCAGCAGCCTGGACAGGGGCACCGAAGCTTTCTTT
TRBJ1-6,TRBV7-2,NA,TRBD1,CASSARQGVDSPLHF,TGTGCCAGCAGCGCCAGACAGGGGGTAGATTCACCCCTCCACTTT